The clone carrying this T cell receptor beta chain was observed a few times. The sample is drawn from a study of T cells after yellow fever vaccination. The J segment lost 4 bases and the V segment lost 6 bases, leaving 7 bases of the junction unmatched. The CDR3 runs 15 residues. TCRdb redid the calling of the 5' RACE reads with MiXCR, one entry per CDR3 protein. The sample lists about 330,000 distinct CDR3 sequences, about 4% occurring once. The sequence came from a man aged 18 to 30 who received the YFV17D yellow fever vaccine. V is TRBV12-3 or TRBV12-4 and J is TRBJ1-3, with TRBD1 matching 9 bases. This specimen consisted of PBMCs, obtained 5 days after the yellow fever booster vaccination. CDR3 nucleotide sequence: TGTGCCAGCAGCCCGAACAGGGGGCTGGGAAACACCATATATTTT. Translation gives CASSPNRGLGNTIYF.